This entry lists 17 T cell receptor beta chains sequenced from one sample in a study of blood T cell repertoires in COVID-19. This table comes from immunoSEQ multiplex PCR, and its TCRdb copy is limited to in-frame clones, with some not included. The sample shows around 230,000 clones, about 88% of them seen only once. Sequences were obtained from PBMCs or T cells enriched from blood (not recorded which). The receptors shown here come from a woman aged 30 to 39 who had recovered from COVID-19.

The gene calls are TRBV2 and TRBJ2-7; a weak D match, TRBD1 (6 bases). This CDR3 is 12 amino acids long. Trimming cost V 11 bases and J 1 base, with 12 bases left between them. Germline V gene sequence: CDR1 SNHLY, CDR2 FYNNEI. CDR3 protein: CAGTGQSYEQYF. As DNA, the CDR3 is TGTGCCGGGACCGGACAGTCCTACGAGCAGTACTTC.

This chain connects TRBV4-3 to TRBJ1-1; possibly TRBD1 for D (5 bases). The CDR3 contains 15 residues. Germline V gene sequence: CDR1 LGHNA, CDR2 YSLEER. V was shortened by 0 bases and J by 7 bases, with 15 bases between the two germline ends. The CDR3 DNA reads as TGCGCCAGCAGCCAAGATGGGGCCGGAAGGGGTGAAGCTTTCTTT. Its translation: CASSQDGAGRGEAFF.

This sequence joins TRBV10-3 and TRBJ2-5; a weak D match, TRBD1 (6 bases). V was shortened by 4 bases and J by 5 bases, with 17 bases between the two germline ends. The CDR3 runs 15 residues. CDR1 and CDR2 (germline): ENHRY, SYGVKD. The CDR3 is CAISGDTLGWETQYF. The CDR3 nucleotides read TGTGCCATCAGTGGGGACACCCTGGGGTGGGAGACCCAGTACTTC.

This rearrangement joins TRBV5-6 to TRBJ2-7, with D possibly TRBD1 on 5 matching bases. Germline V CDR1 and CDR2: SGHDT, YYEEEE. The CDR3 covers 14 residues. V lost 1 base, J lost 4 bases, and 12 bases lay in between. For the CDR3, the DNA is TGTGCCAGCAGCTTGCAGGGAATGGGGTACGAGCAGTACTTC. Its translation: CASSLQGMGYEQYF.

The gene calls are TRBV2 and TRBJ2-4; 9 bases match TRBD1. V was pared by 1 base and J by 7 bases, with 5 bases of the junction left unmatched. From germline, CDR1 is SNHLY and CDR2 FYNNEI. The CDR3 consists of 15 residues. As DNA, the CDR3 is TGTGCCAGCAGTGAAGGAGGGACAGGGAATAACATTCAGTACTTC. Translation gives CASSEGGTGNNIQYF.

The V and J genes are TRBV5-8 and TRBJ2-7, with D possibly matching TRBD1 (6 bases). This CDR3 is 15 amino acids long. Trimming removed 9 bases at V and 0 bases at J, with 19 bases between. Per the germline V gene, CDR1 is SGHTS and CDR2 is YDEGEE. This CDR3 reads CANRNRALSSYEQYF. The CDR3 DNA reads as TGTGCCAACCGAAACAGGGCCCTTTCCTCCTACGAGCAGTACTTC.

This chain connects TRBV19 to TRBJ1-2; 9 bases agree with TRBD1. CDR1 LNHDA and CDR2 SQIVND come from the germline V gene (reference sequence). J gave up 8 bases and V 1 base, and 5 bases lay outside the gene matches. This CDR3 spans 14 amino acids. CDR3 sequence (DNA): TGTGCCAGTAGTATAGGGACAGGGGCGTTGGGCTACACCTTC. This gives the protein CASSIGTGALGYTF. The variable domain in full, with the rest retrieved from reference TRBV19 and TRBJ1-2, is DGGITQSPKYLFRKEGQNVTLSCEQNLNHDAMYWYRQDPGQGLRLIYYSQIVNDFQKGDIAEGYSVSREKKESFPLTVTSAQKNPTAFYLCASSIGTGALGYTFGSGTRLTVV.

This clone has a single count. The chain carries TRBV6-5 and TRBJ1-2; 11 bases are a match to TRBD1. V lost 6 bases, J lost 7 bases, and 10 bases stayed unmatched. This CDR3 is 15 amino acids long. The germline gives CDR1 MNHEY, CDR2 SVGAGI. CDR3 region: CASSADRGPIRGYTF. CDR3 bases: TGTGCCAGCAGCGCGGACAGGGGGCCGATTCGTGGCTACACCTTC.

The rearrangement uses TRBV5-6 and TRBJ2-5; 9 bases fit TRBD2. V gave up 1 base and J gave up 4 bases; unmatched junction bases: 5. This CDR3 contains 15 residues. The V gene's germline CDR1 is SGHDT and CDR2 YYEEEE. CDR3: CASSLRLAGRETQYF. The CDR3, as DNA: TGTGCCAGCAGCTTGCGGCTAGCGGGGAGAGAGACCCAGTACTTC. The whole variable domain, remainder taken from reference TRBV5-6 and TRBJ2-5, is DAGVTQSPTHLIKTRGQQVTLRCSPKSGHDTVSWYQQALGQGPQFIFQYYEEEERQRGNFPDRFSGHQFPNYSSELNVNALLLGDSALYLCASSLRLAGRETQYFGPGTRLLVL.

The table lists this clone with a count of one. The chain links TRBV27 to TRBJ2-3; D remains unclear. CDR1 is MNHEY and CDR2 is SMNVEV in the germline V gene (reference sequence). Trimming took off 3 bases at V and 2 bases at J, with 12 bases between the two ends. There are 15 residues in the CDR3. The chain's CDR3 is CASSFGPPYTDTQYF. The CDR3 DNA follows: TGTGCCAGCAGTTTTGGGCCACCGTACACAGATACGCAGTATTTT.

The chain joins TRBV15 to TRBJ1-2, with TRBD1 identical over 7 bases. The CDR3 runs to 15 residues. The ends lost 1 base at V and 6 bases at J; junction bases unmatched: 8. Per germline, CDR1 LNHNV and CDR2 YYDKDF (reference sequence). CDR3 in DNA: TGTGCCACCAGCAGAGGTACTACAGGGGAGGATGGCTACACCTTC. Protein product: CATSRGTTGEDGYTF.

This clone has just a few counts. The chain has TRBV6-2 or TRBV6-3 and TRBJ1-2; D may be TRBD1 (5 bases). The V gene lost 6 bases and the J gene lost 4 bases, with 18 bases spanning the gap. Germline CDR1 MNHEY, CDR2 SVGEGT. The CDR3 totals 15 residues. CDR3 nucleotides: TGTGCCAGCAGCCGCGGAGAAGACAGTAGCTATGGCTACACCTTC. Its translation: CASSRGEDSSYGYTF.

The chain recombines TRBV5-1 with TRBJ1-2; 7 bases are shared with TRBD1. The CDR3 consists of 15 residues. Germline V lookup: CDR1 SGHRS, CDR2 YFSETQ. J gave up 8 bases and V 4 bases, and 14 bases lay outside the gene matches. Here the CDR3 reads CASSNDGQAAGGYTF. The DNA for the CDR3 is TGCGCCAGCAGCAACGATGGACAGGCGGCGGGAGGCTACACCTTC. The full variable domain, with the rest looked up from reference TRBV5-1 and TRBJ1-2, is KAGVTQTPRYLIKTRGQQVTLSCSPISGHRSVSWYQQTPGQGLQFLFEYFSETQRNKGNFPGRFSGRQFSNSRSEMNVSTLELGDSALYLCASSNDGQAAGGYTFGSGTRLTVV.

CDR3 sequence reads: CASGRGLLGNEKLFF. Here the CDR3 DNA reads TGCGCCAGCGGACGGGGTCTACTGGGGAATGAAAAACTGTTTTTT. This chain links TRBV4-1 with TRBJ1-4; D gene uncertain. Trimming cost V 8 bases and J 5 bases, with 18 bases left between them. The CDR3 is 15 amino acids. Germline loops: CDR1 MGHRA, CDR2 YSYEKL.

The chain uses TRBV4-3 and TRBJ1-2; perhaps TRBD1 as D (5 bases). This CDR3 has 15 residues. CDR1 LGHNA and CDR2 YSLEER come from the germline V gene. V gave up 4 bases and J gave up 8 bases, with 20 bases separating them. The CDR3 DNA is TGCGCCAGCAGCCCGACAGATCGGTTAAGAGTGGGCTACACCTTC. Protein product: CASSPTDRLRVGYTF.

This sequence joins TRBV11-1 and TRBJ2-3; TRBD1 matches 7 bases. From germline, CDR1 is SGHAT and CDR2 FQDESV (reference sequence). The CDR3 runs to 16 residues. Trimming cost V 5 bases and J 2 bases; bases outside gene matches: 10. The CDR3 DNA is TGTGCCAGCAGCGGCTGGACAGGACCCGACACAGATACGCAGTATTTT. Translating gives CASSGWTGPDTDTQYF.

This clone was seen only once. The chain uses TRBV29-1 and TRBJ2-3, with a weak D call TRBD2 (5 bases). Looked up from germline, CDR1 is SQVTM and CDR2 is ANQGSEA. The CDR3 runs to 14 residues. The V end lost 5 bases, the J end lost 2 bases, and 14 bases lay between the germline ends. In DNA form, the CDR3 reads TGCAGCGTTCTAACTGGACTTACCACAGATACGCAGTATTTT. This codes for CSVLTGLTTDTQYF.